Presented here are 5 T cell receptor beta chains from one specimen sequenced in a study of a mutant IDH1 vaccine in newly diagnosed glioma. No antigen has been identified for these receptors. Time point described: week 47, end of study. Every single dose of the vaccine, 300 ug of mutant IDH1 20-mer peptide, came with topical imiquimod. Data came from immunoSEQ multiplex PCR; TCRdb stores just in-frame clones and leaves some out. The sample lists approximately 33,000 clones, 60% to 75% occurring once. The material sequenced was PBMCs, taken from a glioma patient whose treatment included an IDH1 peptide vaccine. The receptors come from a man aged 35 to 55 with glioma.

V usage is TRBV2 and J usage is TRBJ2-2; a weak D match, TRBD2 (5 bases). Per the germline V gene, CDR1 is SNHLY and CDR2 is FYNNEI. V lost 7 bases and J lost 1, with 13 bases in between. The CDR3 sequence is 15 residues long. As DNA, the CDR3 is TGTGCCAGCACCCGCGGGCGCAGGAACACCGGGGAGCTGTTTTTT. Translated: CASTRGRRNTGELFF.

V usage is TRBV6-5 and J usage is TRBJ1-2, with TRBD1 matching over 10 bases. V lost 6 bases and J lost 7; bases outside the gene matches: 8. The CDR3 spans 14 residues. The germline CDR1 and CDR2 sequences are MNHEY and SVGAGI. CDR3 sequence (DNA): TGTGCCAGCAGAGCCGGGACAGGGGAGGGTGGCTACACCTTC. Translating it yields CASRAGTGEGGYTF.

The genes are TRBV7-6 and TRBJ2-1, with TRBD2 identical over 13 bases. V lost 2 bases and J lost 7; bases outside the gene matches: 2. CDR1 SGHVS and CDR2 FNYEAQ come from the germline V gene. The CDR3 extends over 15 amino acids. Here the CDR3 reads CASSLMGLAGNEQFF. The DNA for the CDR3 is TGTGCCAGCAGCTTAATGGGACTAGCGGGAAATGAGCAGTTCTTC.

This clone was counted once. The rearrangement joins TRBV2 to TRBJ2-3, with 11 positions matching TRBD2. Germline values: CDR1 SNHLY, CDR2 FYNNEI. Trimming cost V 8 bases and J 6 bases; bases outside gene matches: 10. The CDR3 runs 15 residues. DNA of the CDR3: TGTGCCAGCCACACCGTAGCGGGAGGGTCGGATACGCAGTATTTT. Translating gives CASHTVAGGSDTQYF.

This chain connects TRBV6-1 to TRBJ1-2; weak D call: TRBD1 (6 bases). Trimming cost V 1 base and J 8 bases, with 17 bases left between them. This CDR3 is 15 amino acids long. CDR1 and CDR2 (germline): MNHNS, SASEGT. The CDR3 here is CASSEVRGGPWGYTF. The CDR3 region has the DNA TGTGCCAGCAGTGAAGTTCGAGGGGGGCCCTGGGGCTACACCTTC.